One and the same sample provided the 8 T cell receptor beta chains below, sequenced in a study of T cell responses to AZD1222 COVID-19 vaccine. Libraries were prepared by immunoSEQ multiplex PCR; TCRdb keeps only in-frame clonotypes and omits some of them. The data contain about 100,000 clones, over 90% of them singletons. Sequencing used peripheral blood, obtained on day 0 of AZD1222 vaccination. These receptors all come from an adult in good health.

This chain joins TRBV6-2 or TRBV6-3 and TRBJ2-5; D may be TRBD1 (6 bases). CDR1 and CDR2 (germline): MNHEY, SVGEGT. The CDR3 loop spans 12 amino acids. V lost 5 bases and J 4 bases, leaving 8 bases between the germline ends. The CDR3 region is CASSTGLETQYF. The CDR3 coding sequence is TGTGCCAGCAGTACAGGGTTAGAGACCCAGTACTTC.

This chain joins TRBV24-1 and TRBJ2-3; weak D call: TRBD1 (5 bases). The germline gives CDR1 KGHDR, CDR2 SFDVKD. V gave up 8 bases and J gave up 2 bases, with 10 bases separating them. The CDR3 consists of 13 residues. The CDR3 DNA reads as TGTGCCACCACCTCAGGGATCACAGATACGCAGTATTTT. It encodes CATTSGITDTQYF.

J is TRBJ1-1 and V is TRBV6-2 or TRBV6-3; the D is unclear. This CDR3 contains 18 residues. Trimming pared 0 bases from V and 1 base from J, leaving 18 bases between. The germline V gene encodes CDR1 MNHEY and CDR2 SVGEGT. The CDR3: CASSYSLSHVTPNTEAFF. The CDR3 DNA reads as TGTGCCAGCAGTTACTCGTTGAGTCATGTAACCCCGAACACTGAAGCTTTCTTT.

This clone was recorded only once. Here the CDR3 DNA reads TGTGCCAGCAGCCCACCGGGTTGGGAAAAGGACAGGGAGAACACTGAAGCTTTCTTT. Its translation is CASSPPGWEKDRENTEAFF. V gene TRBV7-8 combines with J gene TRBJ1-1; 8 bases are a match to TRBD1. Germline V CDR1 and CDR2: SGHVS, FQNEAQ. CDR3 length: 19 amino acids. Losses at the gene ends were 5 bases for V and 1 base for J; bases not matched to a gene: 18.

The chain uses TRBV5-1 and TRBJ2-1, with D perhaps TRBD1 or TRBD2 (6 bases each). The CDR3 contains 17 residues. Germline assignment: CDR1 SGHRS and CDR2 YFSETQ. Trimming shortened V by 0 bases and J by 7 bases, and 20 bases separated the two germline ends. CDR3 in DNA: TGCGCCAGCAGCTTGGCGGAGGGGGGCTTCCAGAGGAATGAGCAGTTCTTC. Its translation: CASSLAEGGFQRNEQFF.

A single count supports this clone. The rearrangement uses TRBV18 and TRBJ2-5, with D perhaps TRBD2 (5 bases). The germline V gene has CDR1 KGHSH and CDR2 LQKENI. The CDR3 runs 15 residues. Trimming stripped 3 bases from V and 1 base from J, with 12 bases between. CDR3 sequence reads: CASSPSSGTQETQYF. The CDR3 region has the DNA TGTGCCAGCTCACCTTCATCGGGAACCCAAGAGACCCAGTACTTC.

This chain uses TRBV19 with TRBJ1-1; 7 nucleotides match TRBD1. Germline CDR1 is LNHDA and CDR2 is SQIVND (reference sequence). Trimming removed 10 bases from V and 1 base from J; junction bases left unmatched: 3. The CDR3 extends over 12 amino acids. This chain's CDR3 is CATRTGNTEAFF. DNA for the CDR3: TGTGCCACCCGGACAGGGAACACTGAAGCTTTCTTT.

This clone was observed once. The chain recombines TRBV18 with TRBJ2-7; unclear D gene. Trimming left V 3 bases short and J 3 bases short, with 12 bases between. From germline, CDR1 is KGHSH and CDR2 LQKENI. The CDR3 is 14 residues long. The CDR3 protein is CASSPGDWGYEQYF. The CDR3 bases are TGTGCCAGCTCACCGGGCGATTGGGGCTACGAGCAGTACTTC.